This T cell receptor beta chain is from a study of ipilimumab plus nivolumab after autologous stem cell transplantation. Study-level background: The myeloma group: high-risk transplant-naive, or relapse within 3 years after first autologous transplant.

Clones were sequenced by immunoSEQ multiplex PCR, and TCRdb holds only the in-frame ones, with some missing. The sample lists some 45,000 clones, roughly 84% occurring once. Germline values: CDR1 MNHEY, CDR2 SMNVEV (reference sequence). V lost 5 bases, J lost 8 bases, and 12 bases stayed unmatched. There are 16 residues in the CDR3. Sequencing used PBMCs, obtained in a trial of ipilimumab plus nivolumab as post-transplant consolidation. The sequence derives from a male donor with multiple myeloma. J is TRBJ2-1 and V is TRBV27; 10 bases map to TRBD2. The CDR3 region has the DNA TGTGCCAGCAGTCCCACCCCGACTAGCGGGCCAGATGAGCAGTTCTTC. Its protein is CASSPTPTSGPDEQFF.